A single sample is the source of the 7 T cell receptor beta chains below, sequenced in a study of blood T cell repertoires in COVID-19. Only in-frame clones appear in the TCRdb table, and some are missing; sequencing was by immunoSEQ multiplex PCR. Found here are a few hundred thousand clones, around 89% of them singletons; the top ten hold 1% to 1.5%. Sequenced material: peripheral blood. The receptor set was obtained from a man aged 35 to 55 with acute or convalescent COVID-19.

Of note for this clone: Other DNA sequences in the same sample also yield this CDR3. The CDR3 DNA sequence: TGTGCCAGCAGCCCGGGTCTTAGCACAGATACGCAGTATTTT. Protein: CASSPGLSTDTQYF. V gene TRBV3-1 (or the pseudogene TRBV3-2) combines with J gene TRBJ2-3; D ambiguous. V was cut by 4 bases and J by 0 bases, with 8 bases left in between. Germline V CDR1 and CDR2: LGHDT, YNNKEL (reference sequence). The CDR3 is 14 amino acids.

This clone was found once. The rearrangement uses TRBV28 and TRBJ1-2; weak D call: TRBD1 (5 bases). The V gene lost 1 base and the J gene lost 2 bases, with 14 bases spanning the gap. The CDR3 totals 16 residues. Germline CDR1 MDHEN, CDR2 SYDVKM. CDR3 DNA: TGTGCCAGCAGTTTATCCGGGGGAGCCTGGAACTATGGCTACACCTTC. The encoded protein is CASSLSGGAWNYGYTF.

The chain employs TRBV5-1 and TRBJ1-5, with D possibly being TRBD1 (6 bases). Germline-derived CDR1 and CDR2 are SGHRS and YFSETQ. Deletions cut 4 bases from V and 0 bases from J, with 11 bases between. The CDR3 consists of 15 residues. The CDR3 loop reads CASSPTGDSNQPQHF. The CDR3 nucleotides are TGCGCCAGCAGCCCGACAGGAGATAGCAATCAGCCCCAGCATTTT.

This chain joins TRBV4-2 and TRBJ1-1; D not certain. Germline CDR1 and CDR2: LGHNA and YNFKEQ. With 4 bases removed from V and 1 base from J, the gap between germline ends came to 7 bases. This CDR3 contains 13 residues. In nucleotides, the CDR3 is TGTGCCAGCAGCCTTTCAGGGAACACTGAAGCTTTCTTT. Its translation is CASSLSGNTEAFF.

This clone was seen only once. CDR3 sequence: CASSVGNVATGELFF. Written as DNA, the CDR3 is TGTGCCAGCAGCGTAGGAAACGTGGCCACCGGGGAGCTGTTTTTT. This rearrangement joins TRBV9 to TRBJ2-2; D uncertain. This CDR3 contains 15 residues. Trimming removed 0 bases at V and 4 bases at J, with 10 bases between. CDR1 is SGDLS and CDR2 is YYNGEE in the germline V gene. Using reference TRBV9 and TRBJ2-2 for the parts outside the CDR3, the full variable domain is DSGVTQTPKHLITATGQRVTLRCSPRSGDLSVYWYQQSLDQGLQFLIQYYNGEERAKGNILERFSAQQFPDLHSELNLSSLELGDSALYFCASSVGNVATGELFFGEGSRLTVL.

V usage is TRBV16 and J usage is TRBJ2-3; D not resolved. V dropped 2 bases and J dropped 2 bases, with 8 bases sitting between them. Germline loops: CDR1 KGHSY, CDR2 FQNENV. CDR3 size: 14 residues. This chain's CDR3 is CASSQGQTTDTQYF. In DNA, the CDR3 is TGTGCCAGCAGCCAAGGGCAGACCACAGATACGCAGTATTTT.

V is TRBV29-1 and J is TRBJ1-1; D might be TRBD1 (5 bases). This CDR3 has 15 residues. Trimming stripped 0 bases from V and 0 bases from J, with 11 bases between. Germline values: CDR1 SQVTM, CDR2 ANQGSEA. This chain's CDR3 is CSVEDIPTVNTEAFF. Written as DNA, the CDR3 is TGCAGCGTTGAAGACATTCCGACAGTGAACACTGAAGCTTTCTTT.